The clone carrying this T cell receptor beta chain was detected ten times or more. Its specificity is unknown. The lymph nodes were axillary draining lymph nodes from breast cancer patients. With V trimmed by 3 bases and J by 8 bases, 10 bases remained unmatched. The CDR3 spans 15 residues. Germline loops: CDR1 SGHTS, CDR2 YDEGEE. This entry comes from a study of breast tumors, draining lymph nodes, adjacent tissues. Broader study findings: That most tumor T cells come from lymph nodes remained unproven. Most tumor T cells seemingly derive from lymph node, then expand in tumor. Tumor repertoires ranked between lymph nodes and nontumor tissue in diversity, with V and J gene preferences. Luminal-like breast cancer showed significantly higher tumor–nontumor repertoire similarity than basal-like.

Via MiXCR, TCRdb re-called the multiplex PCR reads, giving one row per CDR3 protein. Among under 350,000 distinct CDR3 sequences listed, around 31% were seen once. The genes are TRBV5-8 and TRBJ2-1; 8 bases map to TRBD2. Sequences were obtained from axillary lymph node tissue. The clonotype comes from a female donor with breast cancer. Some clones in this sample may be carry-over from other donors' samples. CDR3 coding DNA: TGTGCCAGCAGCTCCGGGACTAGAACGCTCTATGAGCAGTTCTTC. This translates into CASSSGTRTLYEQFF. The variable domain in full, with the rest retrieved from reference TRBV5-8 and TRBJ2-1, is EAGVTQSPTHLIKTRGQQATLRCSPISGHTSVYWYQQALGLGLQFLLWYDEGEERNRGNFPPRFSGRQFPNYSSELNVNALELEDSALYLCASSSGTRTLYEQFFGPGTRLTVL.